This T cell receptor (beta chain) was sequenced in a study of cytomegalovirus exposure and HLA in healthy donors. This clone turned up a few times. The CDR3 has 14 residues. Germline V gives CDR1 SNHLY, CDR2 FYNNEI. Between the trimmed V and J ends, which lost 4 bases and 6 bases, there was a span of 15 bases. The validation cohort, a group of around 130 subjects, included the donors and was separate from the approximately 650-subject first cohort. Sequencing used immunoSEQ multiplex PCR; TCRdb keeps in-frame clones, though not all of them. The sample lists 150,000 to 200,000 clones, around 88% occurring once.

Material: PBMCs. The TCR originated in a young woman in good health and CMV-seronegative. This chain uses TRBV2 with TRBJ1-2; possibly TRBD1 for D (5 bases). CDR3 sequence reads: CASSARALGDGYTF. CDR3 coding DNA: TGTGCCAGCAGTGCAAGGGCCTTAGGGGATGGCTACACCTTC. Full variable domain (rest looked up from reference TRBV2 and TRBJ1-2): EPEVTQTPSHQVTQMGQEVILRCVPISNHLYFYWYRQILGQKVEFLVSFYNNEISEKSEIFDDQFSVERPDGSNFTLKIRSTKLEDSAMYFCASSARALGDGYTFGSGTRLTVV.